This passage covers 28 T cell receptor beta chains from one sample sequenced in a study of shared clonotypes between healthy human individuals. Only in-frame clones appear in the TCRdb table, and some are missing; sequencing was by immunoSEQ multiplex PCR. The sample carries roughly 810,000 clones, 96% recorded once. Naive CD8 cells comprised CD45RO-negative, CCR7-positively selected cells, excluding terminally differentiated effector memory CD45RA+ cells. Sequenced sample: naive CD8+ T cells sorted from blood. The receptors come from a man aged 30 to 45 in good health.

The chain has TRBV27 and TRBJ2-7, with D uncertain. The CDR3 consists of 14 residues. Germline CDR1 reads MNHEY; CDR2 reads SMNVEV (reference sequence). Trimming stripped 5 bases from V and 0 bases from J, with 11 bases between. CDR3 sequence: CASSEDRASYEQYF. CDR3 DNA sequence: TGTGCCAGCAGTGAGGACCGGGCCTCCTACGAGCAGTACTTC.

The chain combines TRBV5-4 with TRBJ2-1, with 9 bases matching TRBD2. V was pared by 4 bases and J by 6 bases, with 8 bases of the junction left unmatched. Germline CDR1 is SGHNT and CDR2 is YYREEE (reference sequence). The CDR3 loop spans 15 amino acids. The CDR3 DNA reads as TGTGCCAGCAGCGCTACGGGACTAGCCCCCAATGAGCAGTTCTTC. Translated, it gives CASSATGLAPNEQFF. Combining the CDR3 with reference TRBV5-4 and TRBJ2-1 gives the whole variable domain ETGVTQSPTHLIKTRGQQVTLRCSSQSGHNTVSWYQQALGQGPQFIFQYYREEENGRGNFPPRFSGLQFPNYSSELNVNALELDDSALYLCASSATGLAPNEQFFGPGTRLTVL.

The J gene is TRBJ2-1, the V gene TRBV5-5; D is uncertain. V was clipped by 4 bases and J by 4 bases, with 3 bases between them. CDR1 is SGHKS, CDR2 YYEKEE, per germline (reference sequence). This CDR3 comprises 11 residues. CDR3 sequence reads: CASSAYNEQFF. CDR3 in DNA: TGTGCCAGCAGCGCTTACAATGAGCAGTTCTTC. Full variable domain (missing parts from reference TRBV5-5 and TRBJ2-1): DAGVTQSPTHLIKTRGQQVTLRCSPISGHKSVSWYQQVLGQGPQFIFQYYEKEERGRGNFPDRFSARQFPNYSSELNVNALLLGDSALYLCASSAYNEQFFGPGTRLTVL.

About this clone itself: Other nucleotide sequences in the sample specify the same CDR3. The gene calls are TRBV7-9 and TRBJ2-3; D uncertain. CDR1 and CDR2 (germline): SEHNR, FQNEAQ (reference sequence). This CDR3 spans 12 amino acids. The V end lost 4 bases, the J end lost 1 base, and 3 bases lay between the germline ends. In nucleotides, the CDR3 is TGTGCCAGCAGCTCAGGCACAGATACGCAGTATTTT. Translation: CASSSGTDTQYF. The variable domain in full, completed from reference TRBV7-9 and TRBJ2-3, reads DTGVSQNPRHKITKRGQNVTFRCDPISEHNRLYWYRQTLGQGPEFLTYFQNEAQLEKSRLLSDRFSAERPKGSFSTLEIQRTEQGDSAMYLCASSSGTDTQYFGPGTRLTVL.

The chain joins TRBV7-8 to TRBJ2-7, with a tentative D call TRBD1 (6 bases). CDR1 is SGHVS, CDR2 FQNEAQ, per germline. Trimming removed 1 base at V and 3 bases at J, with 7 bases between. There are 13 residues in the CDR3. CDR3 residues: CASSLGRGYEQYF. In nucleotides, the CDR3 is TGTGCCAGCAGCTTAGGCAGGGGCTACGAGCAGTACTTC.

J is TRBJ2-7 and V is TRBV6-5, with unresolved D. Germline CDR1 MNHEY, CDR2 SVGAGI. The CDR3 runs to 14 residues. Deletions cut 2 bases from V and 3 bases from J, with 11 bases between. The chain's CDR3 is CASSYRGRNYEQYF. The CDR3 nucleotides are TGTGCCAGCAGTTACCGCGGCCGGAACTACGAGCAGTACTTC.

The J gene is TRBJ2-1, the V gene TRBV7-9; D is ambiguous. Trimming stripped 1 base from V and 10 bases from J, with 17 bases between. The CDR3 contains 15 residues. The germline CDR1 and CDR2 sequences are SEHNR and FQNEAQ (reference sequence). The CDR3 spells CASSLVGGLLGEQFF. CDR3 DNA: TGTGCCAGCAGCTTAGTCGGTGGCCTTCTAGGAGAGCAGTTCTTC.

The CDR3 DNA reads as TGTGCCAGCAGCTTTGAGGGCCCCAACTATGGCTACACCTTC. Its translation is CASSFEGPNYGYTF. The V gene is TRBV5-4, the J gene TRBJ1-2; D unclear. Trimming stripped 2 bases from V and 2 bases from J, with 10 bases between. Germline CDR1 SGHNT, CDR2 YYREEE (reference sequence). This CDR3 is built from 14 residues. Full variable domain (remainder filled in from reference TRBV5-4 and TRBJ1-2): ETGVTQSPTHLIKTRGQQVTLRCSSQSGHNTVSWYQQALGQGPQFIFQYYREEENGRGNFPPRFSGLQFPNYSSELNVNALELDDSALYLCASSFEGPNYGYTFGSGTRLTVV.

The rearrangement links TRBV6-5 to TRBJ1-4; weak D call: TRBD1 (5 bases). The germline V and J ends were trimmed by 6 bases and 4 bases, with 15 bases remaining between them. Germline loops: CDR1 MNHEY, CDR2 SVGAGI. The CDR3 spans 15 residues. The CDR3 DNA reads TGTGCCAGCAGCCTTCGTGGGGGGTTTAATGAAAAACTGTTTTTT. It is translated as CASSLRGGFNEKLFF.

The chain employs TRBV5-4 and TRBJ2-7; 7 nucleotides align to TRBD1. This CDR3 spans 16 amino acids. Germline V lookup: CDR1 SGHNT, CDR2 YYREEE (reference sequence). Unmatched junction bases numbered 11, after V lost 0 bases and J lost 5 bases. The CDR3 is CASSLARQGVRDEQYF. The CDR3, as DNA: TGTGCCAGCAGCTTGGCCCGCCAGGGGGTTAGGGACGAGCAGTACTTC.

The V gene is TRBV7-9, the J gene TRBJ2-2, with 11 nucleotides matching TRBD2. With 2 bases clipped from V and 4 bases from J, the junction kept 6 bases outside the gene matches. The CDR3 has 17 residues. The germline CDR1 and CDR2 sequences are SEHNR and FQNEAQ (reference sequence). CDR3 nucleotide sequence: TGTGCCAGCAGCTTACCACTAGCGGGAGTGAGCACCGGGGAGCTGTTTTTT. It yields the protein CASSLPLAGVSTGELFF.

J is TRBJ2-1 and V is TRBV6-5, with no clear D. Looked up from germline, CDR1 is MNHEY and CDR2 is SVGAGI. V dropped 0 bases and J dropped 0 bases, with 9 bases sitting between them. CDR3 length: 16 amino acids. The DNA for the CDR3 is TGTGCCAGCAGTTACTCAACGGAAAGCTCCTACAATGAGCAGTTCTTC. Its translation is CASSYSTESSYNEQFF.

This clone was seen once. This chain joins TRBV6-8 and TRBJ2-7, with unresolved D. This CDR3 region has 15 residues. The germline gives CDR1 MNHGY, CDR2 SAAAGT. V shed 7 bases and J shed 4 bases, with 20 bases lying between them. Written as DNA, the CDR3 is TGTGCCAGCAAGGCCCAAGACATTCTACTTTACGAGCAGTACTTC. Translated, it gives CASKAQDILLYEQYF.

V and J are TRBV19 and TRBJ2-1; the D gene is possibly TRBD2 (6 bases). From germline, CDR1 is LNHDA and CDR2 SQIVND (reference sequence). Deletions cut 1 base from V and 0 bases from J, with 19 bases between. CDR3 length equals 19 residues. CDR3 coding DNA: TGTGCCAGTAGTATAGTAGCGGCGAAGGTATTAAGCTCCTACAATGAGCAGTTCTTC. Its protein is CASSIVAAKVLSSYNEQFF.

The rearrangement links TRBV7-9 to TRBJ1-1; no clear D. V was pared by 5 bases and J by 8 bases, with 9 bases between. The CDR3 is 11 amino acids. The germline CDR1 and CDR2 sequences are SEHNR and FQNEAQ (reference sequence). The CDR3 loop is CASSPPGEAFF. The CDR3 DNA reads TGTGCCAGCAGCCCCCCAGGCGAAGCTTTCTTT.

The rearrangement joins TRBV6-4 to TRBJ1-3; D is possibly TRBD1 (5 bases). The germline V gene encodes CDR1 MRHNA and CDR2 SNTAGT. V was cut by 0 bases and J by 0 bases, with 21 bases left in between. This CDR3 comprises 20 residues. The CDR3 nucleotides read TGTGCCAGCAGTGACTCAGTCAGGGAGACCCATGGCCCCTCTGGAAACACCATATATTTT. Translating it yields CASSDSVRETHGPSGNTIYF.

J is TRBJ2-2 and V is TRBV10-3, with D perhaps TRBD2 (5 bases). There are 16 residues in the CDR3. Trimming shortened V by 10 bases and J by 2 bases, and 20 bases separated the two germline ends. Germline values: CDR1 ENHRY, CDR2 SYGVKD. The CDR3 sequence is CATNGLDLANTGELFF. CDR3 bases: TGTGCCACCAACGGGCTGGATCTAGCTAACACCGGGGAGCTGTTTTTT.

Turning to this clone: This specimen includes other DNA sequences encoding the same CDR3. The V gene is TRBV4-1, the J gene TRBJ2-1; 14 bases match TRBD2. The germline gives CDR1 MGHRA, CDR2 YSYEKL. CDR3 length: 15 residues. The V segment lost 1 base and the J segment 8 bases; nucleotides outside the gene matches: 1. Here the CDR3 reads CASSQGLAGGDEQFF. The CDR3 DNA reads as TGCGCCAGCAGCCAAGGACTAGCGGGAGGGGATGAGCAGTTCTTC.

CDR3 amino acids: CASSYALTSGSYEQYF. In DNA form, the CDR3 reads TGTGCCAGCAGTTACGCCTTAACTAGCGGCTCCTACGAGCAGTACTTC. The chain is built from TRBV6-5 and TRBJ2-7, with 8 bases identical to TRBD2. V shed 2 bases, J shed 0 bases, and the junction held 6 bases outside the gene matches. Germline V gene lookup returns CDR1 MNHEY and CDR2 SVGAGI. CDR3 length: 16 amino acids.

The chain employs TRBV7-2 and TRBJ2-5, with 10 nucleotides matching TRBD2. CDR3 length: 18 residues. The V segment lost 5 bases and the J segment 5 bases; nucleotides outside the gene matches: 17. CDR1 and CDR2 (germline): SGHTA, FQGNSA. CDR3 loop: CASSPSTSGYVPGETQYF. For the CDR3, the DNA is TGTGCCAGCAGCCCCTCGACTAGCGGGTACGTTCCGGGGGAGACCCAGTACTTC.

This chain uses TRBV5-6 with TRBJ2-7; perhaps D is TRBD1 or TRBD2 (5 bases each). Germline V gene lookup returns CDR1 SGHDT and CDR2 YYEEEE. Trimming took 6 bases from V and 5 from J, leaving 24 bases between them. This CDR3 has 16 amino acids. The CDR3 nucleotides are TGTGCCAGCACCCCTGCGCCAGGGACCATTTTAGACGAGCAGTACTTC. Its protein product is CASTPAPGTILDEQYF.

The rearrangement links TRBV7-8 to TRBJ2-1, with a weak D call TRBD2 (5 bases). The germline V gene encodes CDR1 SGHVS and CDR2 FQNEAQ. The CDR3 extends over 15 amino acids. Trimming stripped 7 bases from V and 2 bases from J, with 15 bases between. The CDR3 here is CASTERSGTYNEQFF. In DNA, the CDR3 is TGTGCCAGCACCGAACGAAGCGGAACCTACAATGAGCAGTTCTTC.

This clone has just one count. The chain couples TRBV15 to TRBJ2-7; weak D call: TRBD1 (6 bases). The CDR3 contains 16 residues. V lost 3 bases, J lost 5 bases, and 20 bases lay in between. Germline lookup yields CDR1 LNHNV and CDR2 YYDKDF (reference sequence). CDR3 region: CATSSRGGLGTHEQYF. DNA of the CDR3: TGTGCCACCAGCAGCCGAGGGGGTTTAGGGACACACGAGCAGTACTTC.

The rearrangement joins TRBV10-2 to TRBJ1-5; possibly TRBD1 for D (5 bases). In germline, CDR1 is WSHSY, CDR2 SAAADI. V lost 0 bases to trimming and J lost 7 bases, with 19 bases between them. The CDR3 runs to 17 residues. CDR3 sequence reads: CASSESLWDSLGQPQHF. The CDR3 coding sequence is TGCGCCAGCAGTGAGTCACTCTGGGACTCGCTAGGGCAGCCCCAGCATTTT.

The chain uses TRBV28 and TRBJ2-3, with 7 bases that match TRBD1. There are 16 residues in the CDR3. Germline CDR1 MDHEN, CDR2 SYDVKM. J gave up 2 bases and V 6 bases, and 11 bases lay outside the gene matches. The CDR3 region is CASRTTKGQATDTQYF. The CDR3 DNA reads TGTGCCAGCAGGACCACAAAAGGACAGGCCACAGATACGCAGTATTTT.

The chain employs TRBV7-2 and TRBJ1-5, with no clear D. This CDR3 is 14 amino acids long. The germline V and J ends were trimmed by 1 base and 3 bases, with 7 bases remaining between them. Per the germline V gene, CDR1 is SGHTA and CDR2 is FQGNSA. This chain's CDR3 is CASSLDSPNQPQHF. CDR3 DNA: TGTGCCAGCAGCTTAGACTCCCCCAATCAGCCCCAGCATTTT.

The V and J genes are TRBV27 and TRBJ1-5, with 10 positions matching TRBD1. Germline values: CDR1 MNHEY, CDR2 SMNVEV (reference sequence). V trimming: 0 bases; J trimming: 7 bases; junction bases outside the gene matches: 6. This CDR3 is built from 16 residues. CDR3 coding DNA: TGTGCCAGCAGTTTATCTTACGGGGACAGGGGACAGCCCCAGCATTTT. Translated: CASSLSYGDRGQPQHF.

V gene TRBV7-9 combines with J gene TRBJ1-4; D remains ambiguous. Germline V gives CDR1 SEHNR, CDR2 FQNEAQ (reference sequence). There are 15 residues in the CDR3. Trimming removed 5 bases at V and 6 bases at J, with 16 bases between. CDR3 sequence: CASSRTPVGDEKLFF. The DNA for the CDR3 is TGTGCCAGCAGCAGGACCCCCGTTGGGGATGAAAAACTGTTTTTT. The whole variable domain, remainder taken from reference TRBV7-9 and TRBJ1-4, is DTGVSQNPRHKITKRGQNVTFRCDPISEHNRLYWYRQTLGQGPEFLTYFQNEAQLEKSRLLSDRFSAERPKGSFSTLEIQRTEQGDSAMYLCASSRTPVGDEKLFFGSGTQLSVL.